This T cell receptor (beta chain) was sequenced in a study of post-analysis software for immune sequencing data. Across the study: Progressive-relapsing, secondary progressive and relapsing-remitting multiple sclerosis were among the disease courses included. Findings and limits, study-wide: TRBV5-6, TRBV5-1 and TRBV20-1 were among several TRBV segments more frequent in patients than controls. Patients with multiple sclerosis recorded significantly lower normalized Chao1 diversity than controls, the study found. Samples from one preparation batch, clustered by F measure, grouped strongly together.

The CDR3 covers 16 residues. Germline V gene lookup returns CDR1 SGHRS and CDR2 YFSETQ. Concerning this clonotype: Its antigen is currently unknown. The conserved closing phenylalanine or tryptophan is absent in this CDR3, likely reflecting a read error.

The authors incorporated unique molecular identifiers into the TCR beta cDNA libraries. TCRdb redid the calling of the PCR reads with MiXCR, one entry per CDR3 protein. The sample yields roughly 200,000 distinct CDR3 sequences, 29% seen once. This chain connects TRBV5-1 to TRBJ2-1; 9 bases are shared with TRBD1. This TCR was recovered from a girl aged 2-17 years with multiple sclerosis. The sample consisted of blood. The CDR3 sequence is CASSLGGTGRNNEQFL. In DNA form, the CDR3 reads TGCGCCAGCAGCTTGGGCGGGACAGGGAGGAACAATGAACAGTTCTTA.